The T cell receptor beta chain described here comes from a study of siplizumab effects on memory and regulatory T cells. The study, taken as a whole, reports: In siplizumab cultures, the suppressive function of proliferating Tregs remained unconfirmed. Naive T cells were seemingly more diverse than memory cells, and major contributions to the alloresponse seemed to be made by them.

After removal of 3 bases from V and 4 bases from J, the junction contained 9 bases not matched to a gene. From germline, CDR1 is WNHNN and CDR2 SYGVQD (reference sequence). CDR3 length: 17 amino acids. On this clone itself: Its antigen is undetermined.

Each sample yielded around 9.4 x 10^4 assayed TCR templates. The data were produced by immunoSEQ multiplex PCR, yet TCRdb's version contains in-frame clones alone and is incomplete. The profile covers about 100,000 clones, with 94% appearing a single time and roughly 0.6% taken by the ten largest. The sample consisted of Tregs sorted from blood. The V gene is TRBV10-1, the J gene TRBJ2-1, with TRBD2 matching over 10 bases. This sequence originates from a human donor in good health. The CDR3 nucleotides are TGCGCCAGCAGTGATTCTCTAGCGGGAGATTTATACAATGAGCAGTTCTTC. Protein: CASSDSLAGDLYNEQFF.